The 3 T cell receptor beta chains presented below share a single source sample, sequenced in a study of Ad26.COV2.S vaccination and SARS-CoV-2 variants. Clones were read by immunoSEQ multiplex PCR, and TCRdb kept only the in-frame ones, dropping some. In the table there are around 320,000 clones, 86% of which are singletons. Treatment denoted: 15 to 20 received Ad26.COV2.S at low or high dose, single or two shots; about 5 received placebo; per-sample allocation not given. Sampling was done on day 63 after the first vaccine or placebo injection. Source: peripheral blood, taken in a trial of Ad26.COV2.S vaccine versus placebo. The source of these receptors is a person between 18 and 60 years old who received the Ad26.COV2.S COVID-19 vaccine or a placebo.

The chain uses TRBV23-1 and TRBJ2-7, with 7 bases identical to TRBD1. TRBV23-1 is reported as an ORF; its role is uncertain. This CDR3 comprises 15 residues. V was pared by 6 bases and J by 2 bases, with 10 bases of the junction left unmatched. The CDR3 spells CASSRIGTDPYEQYF. In nucleotides, the CDR3 is TGCGCCAGCAGCCGAATCGGGACAGATCCCTACGAGCAGTACTTC.

V and J are TRBV20-1 and TRBJ1-1; D unresolved. The V and J ends lost 2 bases and 11 bases respectively, with 12 bases between them. Germline V gives CDR1 DFQATT, CDR2 SNEGSKA (reference sequence). The CDR3 runs 11 residues. CDR3 nucleotides: TGCAGTGCTAGATTCGCCCCGGCGGCTTTCTTT. It yields the protein CSARFAPAAFF.

The V gene is TRBV2, the J gene TRBJ2-1; D may match TRBD1 or TRBD2 (5 bases each). The CDR3 spans 12 residues. Trimming took off 7 bases at V and 6 bases at J, with 10 bases between the two ends. The germline gives CDR1 SNHLY, CDR2 FYNNEI. The CDR3 here is CASTGDRNEQFF. CDR3 bases: TGTGCCAGCACTGGGGACCGCAATGAGCAGTTCTTC.